Listed here is a single T cell receptor beta chain. The antigen is not known. A multiplex PCR was run with 60 Vbeta primers and 13 Jbeta primers. Sequenced by immunoSEQ multiplex PCR; TCRdb stores in-frame clones only, minus some. The profile shows about 140,000 clones, around 77% of them singletons. This sample was included in a study of cytomegalovirus exposure and HLA in healthy donors. Study-wide findings and caveats: A missense DCLRE1C variant was associated with V- and J-gene trimming of TCR beta chains in a later analysis, and an independent cohort replicated the association.

The TCR originated in a woman in her forties or fifties in good health and CMV-seronegative. Sample: PBMCs.

The CDR3 nucleotides are TGTGCCAGCAGTTCTCTCGGGACAGAGGGTAACGAGCAGTACTTC. This sequence encodes CASSSLGTEGNEQYF. The chain combines TRBV7-6 with TRBJ2-7; 7 bases line up with TRBD1. CDR3 size: 15 residues. The V and J ends lost 6 bases and 5 bases, in that order; junction bases with no gene match: 13. Germline values: CDR1 SGHVS, CDR2 FNYEAQ.